The entry below describes one TCR beta chain. Its cognate antigen is unknown. A much bigger clone sits one base away, suggesting this may be a read error. A constant-region primer primed TCR beta cDNA synthesis from roughly 500 ng of total RNA. Sequencing libraries for TCR beta derived from three nested multiplex PCR rounds that used slightly modified ARM-PCR. TRBV1-TRBV30 forward and Cbeta reverse primers drove the first two approximately 10-cycle rounds. Each CDR3 protein is one row after TCRdb ran MiXCR on the multiplex PCR reads. The table records about 66,000 distinct CDR3 sequences, around 64% of them present only once. The germline V gene has CDR1 SGHAT and CDR2 FQNNGV. CDR3 size: 16 residues. The sample is drawn from a study of tumor-infiltrating lymphocytes in primary liver carcinoma. Study-wide context: The study obtained roughly 3.65 to 7.5 million productive TCRbeta reads per sample, similar across tissue types.

Taking about 18-32 mg of unsorted bulk tissue, the authors co-extracted RNA and DNA. Five discrete regions of every tumor underwent sampling. Findings and caveats of the study: Tumor-adjacent and tumor-blood pairs showed less overlap than tumor region pairs.

This chain uses TRBV11-2 with TRBJ2-6, with TRBD1 as a possible D gene (5 bases). The receptor's source is a man aged 40-55 years with primary liver carcinoma and hepatitis B virus infection. Sequences were obtained from liver tumor tissue from sampling region 4. Subset indicated: tumor region T4, right-lateral pole. The CDR3 DNA follows: TGCGTCAGCAGCTTATCGTCAGGGATTGGGGCCAACGTCCTGACTTTC. It is translated as CVSSLSSGIGANVLTF.